This TCR beta chain originates from a study of CD8+ T cells in alopecia areata. The overall study: The drug, oral tofacitinib, was given to treated patients at 5 to 10 mg twice daily.

Reverse transcribed after extraction, RNA yielded cDNA as the sequencing template. Profiled with immunoSEQ multiplex PCR; TCRdb holds only in-frame clones, not every one. The sample holds about 210,000 clones, 50% to 60% seen once. Study-level points and caveats: There were also resident alphabeta T cells of normal skin sequenced in scalp samples. The treated group had a single nonresponder, limiting CD8+ expansion-response conclusions. A large proportion of expanded lesional clones were detected persisting in scalp and blood during tofacitinib.

Stated treatment: oral pan-JAK inhibitor, 5-10 mg twice daily. CDR1 is GTSNPN, CDR2 SVGIG, per germline (reference sequence). V trimming: 5 bases; J trimming: 3 bases; junction bases outside the gene matches: 4. This CDR3 contains 13 residues. This clone has more than one count but fewer than ten. Its antigen is unknown. The sequence was collected from a human donor with alopecia areata. The rearrangement joins TRBV30 to TRBJ1-2; 9 bases align to TRBD1. The sequencing here drew on CD4+ T cells sorted from blood, taken at week 4, from a patient treated with tofacitinib. CDR3 loop: CAWGTGTYYGYTF. As DNA, the CDR3 is TGTGCCTGGGGGACAGGGACGTACTATGGCTACACCTTC.